The clone carrying this T cell receptor (beta chain) was counted many times. Its antigen is not identified. This record belongs to a study of regulatory T cells in long-lasting Graves disease. General study points: TRBV28, TRBJ1-2 and TRBJ2-5 were segments that persistent disease favored.

Time point reported: persistent/refractory GD, antithyroid drugs over 5 years with positive TRAb. PBMC-extracted RNA yielded the TCR library. Construction of TCR beta libraries relied on iRepertoire HTBI primers and on Arm-PCR targeting CDR3 regions. TCRdb analysed the multiplex PCR reads with MiXCR anew, one entry per CDR3 protein. The table includes 390,000 or so distinct CDR3 sequences, roughly 20% detected once. The V and J ends lost 4 bases and 4 bases respectively, with 11 bases between them. The CDR3 length is 13 residues. Germline V CDR1 and CDR2: MGHDK, SYGVNS. The chain joins TRBV25-1 to TRBJ2-7; possibly TRBD1 for D (6 bases). The source is a woman aged 35 to 49 with Graves disease. Sequencing was performed on peripheral blood mononuclear cells (PBMCs), taken when the disease was refractory, from a patient treated with antithyroid drugs. CDR3 in amino acids: CASSGLQGYEQYF. The CDR3 DNA sequence: TGTGCCAGCAGTGGGCTACAGGGTTACGAGCAGTACTTC.